This TCR beta chain was identified in a study of breast tumors, draining lymph nodes, adjacent tissues. This CDR3 contains 17 residues. V lost 1 base to trimming and J lost 4 bases, with 19 bases between them. From germline, CDR1 is SGHAT and CDR2 FQNNGV. Using its own MiXCR run on the multiplex PCR reads, TCRdb lists one record per CDR3 protein. The sample includes 15,000 to 20,000 distinct CDR3 sequences, 55% to 75% of them seen just once. Sequencing was carried out using tumor-adjacent breast tissue. The TCR comes from a female donor with breast cancer. Some clones in this sample may be carry-over from other donors' samples. The J gene is TRBJ1-2, the V gene TRBV11-2; D is possibly TRBD1 (5 bases). CDR3 bases: TGTGCCAGCAGCTTAGGTGTTTTTCAGGGTTACCTCTATGGCTACACCTTC. Protein: CASSLGVFQGYLYGYTF.